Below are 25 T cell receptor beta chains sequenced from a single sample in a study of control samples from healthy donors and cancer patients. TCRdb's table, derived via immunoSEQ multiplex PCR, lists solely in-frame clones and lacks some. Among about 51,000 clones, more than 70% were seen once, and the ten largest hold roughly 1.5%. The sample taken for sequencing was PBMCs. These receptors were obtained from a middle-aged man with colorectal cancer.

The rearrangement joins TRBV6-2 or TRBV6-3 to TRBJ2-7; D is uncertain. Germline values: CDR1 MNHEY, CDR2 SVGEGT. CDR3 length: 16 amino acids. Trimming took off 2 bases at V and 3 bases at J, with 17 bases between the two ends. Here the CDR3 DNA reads TGTGCCAGCAGTTACCCAACTGACCCCCTAGACTACGAGCAGTACTTC. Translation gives CASSYPTDPLDYEQYF.

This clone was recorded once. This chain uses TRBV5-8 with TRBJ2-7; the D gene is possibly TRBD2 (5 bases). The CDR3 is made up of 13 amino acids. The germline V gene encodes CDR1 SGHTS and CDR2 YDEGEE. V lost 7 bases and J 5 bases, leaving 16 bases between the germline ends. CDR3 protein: CASARGFINEQYF. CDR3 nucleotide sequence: TGTGCCAGCGCCCGAGGGTTCATTAACGAGCAGTACTTC.

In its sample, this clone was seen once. The CDR3 DNA sequence: TGTGCCAGCAGCCCGTCCCTCGCGGCGTACAATGAGCAGTTCTTC. It specifies CASSPSLAAYNEQFF. The chain combines TRBV5-6 with TRBJ2-1; D is ambiguous. The ends were cut back, 4 bases at V and 4 bases at J, with 15 bases in the middle. Per germline, CDR1 SGHDT and CDR2 YYEEEE. The CDR3 loop spans 15 amino acids.

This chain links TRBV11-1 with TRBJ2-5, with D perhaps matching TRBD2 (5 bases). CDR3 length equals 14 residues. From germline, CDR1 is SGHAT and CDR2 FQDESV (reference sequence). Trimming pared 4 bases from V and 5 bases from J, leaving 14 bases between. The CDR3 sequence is CASSSRENGETQYF. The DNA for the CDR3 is TGTGCCAGCAGCTCGAGGGAGAATGGGGAGACCCAGTACTTC.

The CDR3 loop is CASSLNRDEKLFF. CDR3 DNA sequence: TGTGCCAGCAGCTTGAACAGGGATGAAAAACTGTTTTTT. This chain links TRBV7-2 with TRBJ1-4; a possible D gene is TRBD1 (6 bases). V dropped 3 bases and J dropped 6 bases, with 8 bases sitting between them. CDR3 length: 13 amino acids. Germline CDR1 is SGHTA and CDR2 is FQGNSA.

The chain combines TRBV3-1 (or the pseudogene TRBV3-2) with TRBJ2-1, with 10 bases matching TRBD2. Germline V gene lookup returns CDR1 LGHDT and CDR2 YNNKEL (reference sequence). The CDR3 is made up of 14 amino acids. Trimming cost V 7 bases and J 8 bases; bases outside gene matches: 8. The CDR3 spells CASKDSGRIHEQFF. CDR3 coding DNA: TGTGCCAGCAAAGATAGCGGGAGGATCCATGAGCAGTTCTTC.

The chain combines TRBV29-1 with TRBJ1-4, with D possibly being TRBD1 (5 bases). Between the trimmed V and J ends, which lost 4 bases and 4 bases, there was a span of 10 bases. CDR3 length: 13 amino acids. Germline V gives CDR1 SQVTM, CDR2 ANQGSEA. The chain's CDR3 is CSVGGVLNEKLFF. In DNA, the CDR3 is TGCAGCGTTGGGGGGGTCCTTAATGAAAAACTGTTTTTT.

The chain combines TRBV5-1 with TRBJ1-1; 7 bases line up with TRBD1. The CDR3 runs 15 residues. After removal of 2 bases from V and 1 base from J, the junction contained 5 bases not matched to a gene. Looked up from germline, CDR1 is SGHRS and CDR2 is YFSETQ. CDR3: CASSLAGGRNTEAFF. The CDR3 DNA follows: TGCGCCAGCAGCTTAGCAGGGGGTAGGAACACTGAAGCTTTCTTT.

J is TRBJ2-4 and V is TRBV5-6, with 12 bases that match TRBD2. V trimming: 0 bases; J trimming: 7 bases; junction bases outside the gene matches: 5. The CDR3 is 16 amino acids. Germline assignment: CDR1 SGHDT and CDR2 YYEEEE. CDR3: CASSLASGRAWNIQYF. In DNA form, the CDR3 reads TGTGCCAGCAGCTTGGCTAGCGGGAGGGCCTGGAACATTCAGTACTTC. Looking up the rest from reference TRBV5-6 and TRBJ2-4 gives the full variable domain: DAGVTQSPTHLIKTRGQQVTLRCSPKSGHDTVSWYQQALGQGPQFIFQYYEEEERQRGNFPDRFSGHQFPNYSSELNVNALLLGDSALYLCASSLASGRAWNIQYFGAGTRLSVL.

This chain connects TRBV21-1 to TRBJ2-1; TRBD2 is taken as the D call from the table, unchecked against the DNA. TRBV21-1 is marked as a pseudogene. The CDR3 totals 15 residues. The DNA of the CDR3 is TGTGCCAGCAGCAAGTGGCGGGAGGGCCGAGGCGAGCAGTTCTTC. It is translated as CASSKWREGRGEQFF.

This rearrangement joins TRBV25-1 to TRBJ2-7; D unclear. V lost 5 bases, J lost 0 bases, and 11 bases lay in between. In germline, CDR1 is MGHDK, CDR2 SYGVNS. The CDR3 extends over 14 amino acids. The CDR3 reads CASSSLQSSYEQYF. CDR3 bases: TGTGCCAGCAGTTCTCTGCAGAGCTCCTACGAGCAGTACTTC.

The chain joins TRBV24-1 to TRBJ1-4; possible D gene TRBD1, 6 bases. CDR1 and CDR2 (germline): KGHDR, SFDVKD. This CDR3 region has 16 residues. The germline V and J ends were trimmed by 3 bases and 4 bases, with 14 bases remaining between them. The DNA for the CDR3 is TGTGCCACCAGTGATCCCCGACAGGCTGGTAATGAAAAACTGTTTTTT. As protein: CATSDPRQAGNEKLFF.

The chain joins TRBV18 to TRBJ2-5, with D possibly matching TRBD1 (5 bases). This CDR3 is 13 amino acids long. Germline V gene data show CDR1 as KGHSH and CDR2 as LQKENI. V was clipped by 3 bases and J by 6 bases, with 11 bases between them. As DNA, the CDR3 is TGTGCCAGCTCACCCAAGGGGTTGAAGACCCAGTACTTC. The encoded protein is CASSPKGLKTQYF. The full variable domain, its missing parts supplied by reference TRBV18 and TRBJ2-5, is NAGVMQNPRHLVRRRGQEARLRCSPMKGHSHVYWYRQLPEEGLKFMVYLQKENIIDESGMPKERFSAEFPKEGPSILRIQQVVRGDSAAYFCASSPKGLKTQYFGPGTRLLVL.

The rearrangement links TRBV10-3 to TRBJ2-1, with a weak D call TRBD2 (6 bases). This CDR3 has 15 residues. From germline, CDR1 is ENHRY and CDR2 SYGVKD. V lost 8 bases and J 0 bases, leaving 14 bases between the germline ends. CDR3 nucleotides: TGTGCCATCGCCGGGAGTGAAAGCTCCTACAATGAGCAGTTCTTC. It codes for CAIAGSESSYNEQFF.

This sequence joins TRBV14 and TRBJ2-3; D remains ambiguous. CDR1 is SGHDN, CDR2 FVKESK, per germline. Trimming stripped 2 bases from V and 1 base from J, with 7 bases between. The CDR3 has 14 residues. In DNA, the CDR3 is TGTGCCAGCAGCCAAAACAGACGCACAGATACGCAGTATTTT. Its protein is CASSQNRRTDTQYF.

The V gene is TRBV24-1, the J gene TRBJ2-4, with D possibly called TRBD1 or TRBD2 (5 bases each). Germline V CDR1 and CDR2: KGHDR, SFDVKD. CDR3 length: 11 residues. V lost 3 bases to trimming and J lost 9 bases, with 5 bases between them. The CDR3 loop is CATSDGGIQYF. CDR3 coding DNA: TGTGCCACCAGTGATGGGGGCATTCAGTACTTC.

The CDR3 protein is CASRTGTSGVTDTQYF. CDR3 in DNA: TGTGCCAGCAGGACCGGGACTAGCGGGGTCACAGATACGCAGTATTTT. The chain combines TRBV5-4 with TRBJ2-3; 13 bases line up with TRBD2. From germline, CDR1 is SGHNT and CDR2 YYREEE (reference sequence). CDR3 length: 16 amino acids. J gave up 2 bases and V 5 bases, and 5 bases lay outside the gene matches.

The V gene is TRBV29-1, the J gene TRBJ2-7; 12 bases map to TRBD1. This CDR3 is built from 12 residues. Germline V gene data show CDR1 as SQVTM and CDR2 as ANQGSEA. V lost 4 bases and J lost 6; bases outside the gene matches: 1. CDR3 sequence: CSVGDRGREQYF. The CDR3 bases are TGCAGCGTTGGGGACAGGGGGCGCGAGCAGTACTTC.

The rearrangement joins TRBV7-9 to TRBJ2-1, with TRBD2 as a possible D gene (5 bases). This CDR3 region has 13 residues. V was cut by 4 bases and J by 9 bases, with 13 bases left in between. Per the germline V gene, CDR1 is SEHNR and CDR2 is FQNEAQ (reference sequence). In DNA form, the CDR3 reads TGTGCCAGCAGCTCGTCCGAGGGAAGTGAGCAGTTCTTC. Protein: CASSSSEGSEQFF.

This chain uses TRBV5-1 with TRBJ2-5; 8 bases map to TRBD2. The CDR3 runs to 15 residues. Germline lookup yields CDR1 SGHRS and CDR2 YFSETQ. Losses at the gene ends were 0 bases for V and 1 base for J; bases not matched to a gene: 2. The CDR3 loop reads CASSLAAGVQETQYF. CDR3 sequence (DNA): TGCGCCAGCAGCTTGGCAGCGGGGGTCCAAGAGACCCAGTACTTC. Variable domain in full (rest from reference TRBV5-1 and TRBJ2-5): KAGVTQTPRYLIKTRGQQVTLSCSPISGHRSVSWYQQTPGQGLQFLFEYFSETQRNKGNFPGRFSGRQFSNSRSEMNVSTLELGDSALYLCASSLAAGVQETQYFGPGTRLLVL.

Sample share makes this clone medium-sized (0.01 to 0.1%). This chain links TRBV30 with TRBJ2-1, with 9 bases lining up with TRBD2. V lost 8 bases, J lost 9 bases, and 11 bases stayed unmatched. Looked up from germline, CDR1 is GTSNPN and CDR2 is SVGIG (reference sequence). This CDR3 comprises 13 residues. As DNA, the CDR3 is TGTGCCCGCCTAGCGGGAACCGAAAGTGAGCAGTTCTTC. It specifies CARLAGTESEQFF.

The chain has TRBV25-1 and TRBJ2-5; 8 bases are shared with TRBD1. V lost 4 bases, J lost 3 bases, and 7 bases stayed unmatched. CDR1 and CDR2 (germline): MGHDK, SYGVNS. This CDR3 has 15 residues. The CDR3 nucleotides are TGTGCCAGCAGTGTCGACAGGGGTTTGGAAGAGACCCAGTACTTC. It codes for CASSVDRGLEETQYF.

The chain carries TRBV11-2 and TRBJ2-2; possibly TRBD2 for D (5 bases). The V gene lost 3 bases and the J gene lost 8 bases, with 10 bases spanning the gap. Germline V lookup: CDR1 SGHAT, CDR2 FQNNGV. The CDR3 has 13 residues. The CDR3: CASSLEEAGELFF. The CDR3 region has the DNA TGTGCCAGCAGCTTGGAGGAGGCTGGGGAGCTGTTTTTT.

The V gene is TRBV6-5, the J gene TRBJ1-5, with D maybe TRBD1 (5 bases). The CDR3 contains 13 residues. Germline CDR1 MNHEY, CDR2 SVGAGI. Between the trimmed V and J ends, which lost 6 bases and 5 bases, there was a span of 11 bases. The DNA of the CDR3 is TGTGCCAGCAGGCGTGGGACGGATCAGCCCCAGCATTTT. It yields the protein CASRRGTDQPQHF.

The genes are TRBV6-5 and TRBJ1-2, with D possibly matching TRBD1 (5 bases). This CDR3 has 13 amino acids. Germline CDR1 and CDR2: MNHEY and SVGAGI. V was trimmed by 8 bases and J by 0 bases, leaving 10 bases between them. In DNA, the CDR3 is TGTGCCAGCGGGACGGCTGCTAACTATGGCTACACCTTC. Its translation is CASGTAANYGYTF.